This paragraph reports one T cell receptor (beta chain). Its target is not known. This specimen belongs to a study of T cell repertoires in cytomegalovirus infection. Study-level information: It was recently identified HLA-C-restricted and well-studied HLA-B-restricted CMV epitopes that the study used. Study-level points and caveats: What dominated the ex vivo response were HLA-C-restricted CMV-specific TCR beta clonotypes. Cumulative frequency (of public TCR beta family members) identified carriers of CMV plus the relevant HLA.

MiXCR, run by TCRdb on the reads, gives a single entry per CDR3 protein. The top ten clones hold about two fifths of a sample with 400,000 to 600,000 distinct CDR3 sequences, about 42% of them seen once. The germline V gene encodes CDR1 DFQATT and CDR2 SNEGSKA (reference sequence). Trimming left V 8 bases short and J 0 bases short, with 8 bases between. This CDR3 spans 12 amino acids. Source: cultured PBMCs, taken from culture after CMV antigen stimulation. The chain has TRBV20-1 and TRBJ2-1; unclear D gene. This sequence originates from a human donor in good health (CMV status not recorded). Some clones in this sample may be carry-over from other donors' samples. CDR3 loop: CSSFGSYNEQFF. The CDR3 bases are TGCAGTTCCTTCGGCTCCTACAATGAGCAGTTCTTC.